This T cell receptor (beta chain) is drawn from a study of multiple sclerosis patients with progressive multifocal leukoencephalopathy (dated by TCRdb to about 2019). Turning to the overall study: Peripheral T and B cells were examined in MS patients who developed PML (4 under natalizumab, 1 after alemtuzumab) and in treated patients who did not develop PML. Two natalizumab-treated patients who later developed PML were followed longitudinally from before therapy through 6 and 12 months to PML onset. The study was designed to detect JC virus-specific or public T-cell expansions arising at the time of PML onset.

As regards this clone: Its antigen target is currently unknown. The input lacks base qualities; no much larger clone sits a single base away.

Reading the label with the study, this specimen's time point is: time of PML onset. Interpreted using the paper, the treatment or condition label stands for: on natalizumab therapy at sampling. PML diagnosis was based on clinical and MRI findings and was confirmed by detection of JC virus DNA in cerebrospinal fluid. PML in the natalizumab-treated patients developed after between about 15 and 60 months of natalizumab therapy. All listed patients had previously received interferon beta, and all PML patients were female. Blood samples at T3 were obtained at the time of PML onset. Ficoll-Hypaque density gradient centrifugation was used to isolate peripheral blood mononuclear cells. The immunoSEQ two-step multiplex PCR at survey-level depth was used to amplify TRB CDR3 regions from genomic DNA. Each PCR was spiked with synthetic inline TR CDR3 controls spanning all V-J pairings to estimate template counts and remove amplification bias. Reads went through processing to reduce amplification and sequencing bias, and quantification was done against synthetic TR CDR3 analogs. In the authors' own workflow: Raw data were processed in ImmunoSEQ Analyzer, with out-of-frame sequences and CDR3s containing stop codons removed, and genes were named according to IMGT nomenclature. Normalized Shannon entropy, defined as 1 minus Pielou's evenness, served as the summary measure of repertoire diversity. TRB sequences were considered identical only when V gene, J gene and CDR3 were shared. Public PML clonotypes were defined as CDR3s shared by two or more PML-onset samples but absent from earlier samples, from controls, and from public databases. Skylign with the observed count method was used to analyze CDR3 amino acid composition at each position. TCRdb retrieved this table from immuneACCESS and kept in-frame rearrangements only. Not all clones are present; in checked studies, unresolved V genes account for under half, and no reason is known for the remainder. V and J calls and clone size are as listed in that table; D and trimming were resolved from the DNA. The sample table records 25,000 to 35,000 clones; about nine tenths of these occur just once. Together, the top ten hold 5.5% to 6.5% of the sample.

Here is what the overall study found, with its caveats: At the time PML developed, no common TRBV or TRBJ gene usage or preferential TRBV-TRBJ pairings were detected. Although TRB clones above 0.5% frequency turned up only in PML patients, the clones expanded at PML onset were already present before and during natalizumab therapy. Only peripheral blood was analyzed, although cerebrospinal fluid or brain lymphocytes might be more informative for natalizumab-associated PML. Given the small, descriptive cohort, it remained unclear whether the study findings reflect JC virus infection or general immunocompromise. Less diverse TRB repertoires in most PML patients were suggested by lower normalized Shannon entropy, whereas values near 1 were observed in the natalizumab-treated controls.

Per the germline V gene, SGHVS is the CDR1 and FNYEAQ is the CDR2. V is cut back by 3 bases and J by 2 bases, with 12 bases in the junction unmatched. Measured from the cysteine to the phenylalanine, the CDR3 is 17 residues long. The retained sequence is limited to the CDR3, 51 bases, with the frame set at the first base. The chain links TRBV7-6 with TRBJ2-5, with 7 bases matching TRBD1. The sequenced sample was PBMCs, obtained from a patient treated with natalizumab. This receptor was obtained from a woman aged 40 to 49 with progressive multifocal leukoencephalopathy. The CDR3 corresponds to CASSFGKGAGVQETQYF. The nucleotide sequence reads as follows: TGTGCCAGCAGCTTCGGGAAGGGGGCCGGGGTACAAGAGACCCAGTACTTC.